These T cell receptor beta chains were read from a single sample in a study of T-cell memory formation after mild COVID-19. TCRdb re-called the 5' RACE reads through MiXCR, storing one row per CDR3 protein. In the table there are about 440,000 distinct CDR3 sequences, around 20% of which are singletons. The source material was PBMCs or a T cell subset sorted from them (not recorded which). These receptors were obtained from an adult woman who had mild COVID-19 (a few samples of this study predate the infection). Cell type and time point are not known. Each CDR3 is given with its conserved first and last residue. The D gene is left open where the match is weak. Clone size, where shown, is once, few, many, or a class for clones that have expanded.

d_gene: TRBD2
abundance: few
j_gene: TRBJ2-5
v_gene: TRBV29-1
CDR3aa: CSVPSGGDQETQYF
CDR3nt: TGCAGCGTCCCTAGCGGGGGAGACCAAGAGACCCAGTACTTC

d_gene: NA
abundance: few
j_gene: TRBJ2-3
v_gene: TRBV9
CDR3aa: CASSVSPSTDTQYF
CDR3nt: TGTGCCAGCAGCGTTTCGCCCTCCACAGATACGCAGTATTTT

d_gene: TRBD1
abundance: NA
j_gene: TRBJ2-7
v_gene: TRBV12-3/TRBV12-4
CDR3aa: CASRGDRAEQYF
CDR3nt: TGTGCCAGCAGGGGGGACAGGGCCGAGCAGTACTTC

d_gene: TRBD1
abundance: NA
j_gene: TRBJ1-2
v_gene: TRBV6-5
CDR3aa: CASSPGTGGQNYGYTF
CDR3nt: TGTGCCAGCAGCCCCGGGACAGGGGGCCAGAACTATGGCTACACCTTC

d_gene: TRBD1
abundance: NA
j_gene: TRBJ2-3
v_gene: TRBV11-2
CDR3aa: CASSLDAWVQGRQYF
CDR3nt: TGTGCCAGCAGCTTAGACGCGTGGGTACAGGGGAGGCAGTATTTT

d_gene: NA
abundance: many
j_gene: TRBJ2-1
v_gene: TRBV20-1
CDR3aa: CSAPSSSSYNEQFF
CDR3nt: TGCAGTGCTCCTAGCTCTTCCTCCTACAATGAGCAGTTCTTC

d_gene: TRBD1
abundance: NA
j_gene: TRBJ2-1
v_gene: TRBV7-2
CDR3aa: CASSPRQGEIYNEQFF
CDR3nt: TGTGCCAGCAGCCCGAGACAGGGCGAGATTTACAATGAGCAGTTCTTC

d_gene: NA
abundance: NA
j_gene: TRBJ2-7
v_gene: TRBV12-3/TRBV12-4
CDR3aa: CASNPAVGDYEQYF
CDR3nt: TGTGCCAGCAACCCGGCGGTGGGCGACTACGAGCAGTACTTC

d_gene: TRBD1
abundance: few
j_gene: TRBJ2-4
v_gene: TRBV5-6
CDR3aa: CASSPRTGWDIQYF
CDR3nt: TGTGCCAGCAGCCCCCGGACAGGGTGGGACATTCAGTACTTC

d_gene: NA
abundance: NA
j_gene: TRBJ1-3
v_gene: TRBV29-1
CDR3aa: CSVAGYSGNTIYF
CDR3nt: TGCAGCGTTGCCGGCTACTCTGGAAACACCATATATTTT

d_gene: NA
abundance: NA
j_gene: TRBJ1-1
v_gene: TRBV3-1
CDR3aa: CASSPQLKNTEAFF
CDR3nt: TGTGCCAGCAGCCCACAGCTAAAGAACACTGAAGCTTTCTTT

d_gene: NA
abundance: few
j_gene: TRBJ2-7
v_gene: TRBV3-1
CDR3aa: CASSPWRGRGYEQYF
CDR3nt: TGTGCCAGCAGCCCCTGGAGAGGAAGGGGTTACGAGCAGTACTTC

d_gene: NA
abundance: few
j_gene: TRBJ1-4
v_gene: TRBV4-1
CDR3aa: CASSQDEAGAVEKLFF
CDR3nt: TGCGCCAGCAGCCAAGACGAGGCAGGGGCCGTTGAAAAACTGTTTTTT

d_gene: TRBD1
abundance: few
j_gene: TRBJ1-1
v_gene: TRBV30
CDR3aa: CAWLTGGTEAFF
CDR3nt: TGTGCCTGGTTGACAGGGGGCACTGAAGCTTTCTTT

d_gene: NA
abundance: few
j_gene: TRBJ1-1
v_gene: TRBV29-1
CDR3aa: CSVETTGRGTGNTEAFF
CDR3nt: TGCAGCGTTGAAACGACCGGGAGGGGAACGGGGAACACTGAAGCTTTCTTT

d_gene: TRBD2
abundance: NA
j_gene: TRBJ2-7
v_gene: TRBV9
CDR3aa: CASSVDVAGGEQYF
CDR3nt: TGTGCCAGCAGCGTAGATGTAGCGGGGGGCGAGCAGTACTTC

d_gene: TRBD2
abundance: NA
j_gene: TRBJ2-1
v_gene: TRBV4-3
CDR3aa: CASSQSTSAYNEQFF
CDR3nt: TGCGCCAGCAGCCAATCGACTAGCGCCTACAATGAGCAGTTCTTC

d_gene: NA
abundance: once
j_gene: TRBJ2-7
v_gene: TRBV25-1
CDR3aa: CASSETGVNSYEQYF
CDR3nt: TGTGCCAGCAGTGAGACGGGGGTTAACTCCTACGAGCAGTACTTC